Included here is one TCR beta chain sequence, with context. V gave up 3 bases and J gave up 5 bases, with 17 bases separating them. This CDR3 is built from 15 residues. Germline loops: CDR1 SNHLY, CDR2 FYNNEI. The data were obtained in a study of shared clonotypes between healthy human individuals. Assay: immunoSEQ multiplex PCR; the TCRdb copy retains only in-frame clones and omits some. Here the sample spans 2 million to 2.5 million clones, around 95% being singletons. The origin of this receptor is a man between 18 and 29 years old in good health. The chain carries TRBV2 and TRBJ2-7, with D possibly called TRBD1 or TRBD2 (6 bases each). The sample was naive CD4+ T cells sorted from blood. Subset in this sample: CD45RA+ positively selected. This CDR3 is CASSDPRDGGHEQYF. DNA of the CDR3: TGTGCCAGCAGTGATCCGAGGGACGGGGGCCACGAGCAGTACTTC.